This TCR beta chain was recovered during a study of blood T cell repertoires in COVID-19. CDR1 is SGHRS, CDR2 YFSETQ, per germline. The length of the CDR3 is 16 residues. V lost 6 bases to trimming and J lost 0 bases; unmatched junction nucleotides: 8. TCRdb's copy holds only in-frame clones and misses some; the assay was immunoSEQ multiplex PCR. The sample records about 490,000 clones, approximately 83% being singletons. The material sequenced was peripheral blood. This clonotype was obtained from a human donor in a cohort sampled during active COVID-19. This chain uses TRBV5-1 with TRBJ2-2; TRBD1 aligns across 7 bases. The CDR3 nucleotides are TGCGCCAGCACCCTCGAGGGGGCCGCGAACACCGGGGAGCTGTTTTTT. Encoded protein: CASTLEGAANTGELFF.